The clone carrying this T cell receptor beta chain came up once. Its antigen is unidentified. Assay: immunoSEQ multiplex PCR; the TCRdb copy retains only in-frame clones and omits some. The sample holds 40,000 to 55,000 clones, 85% to 90% seen once. The data belong to a study of OX40 agonist ivuxolimab in advanced cancers. Deletions cut 5 bases from V and 3 bases from J, with 10 bases between. CDR1 is WSHSY and CDR2 is SAAADI in the germline V gene. The CDR3 is made up of 13 amino acids. Study outcomes and limitations: Doses of 0.1 to 3.0 mg/kg were accompanied by clonal expansion of CD4+ and CD8+ blood T cells by week 6. Among the lowest peripheral clonal expansion occurred in 0.1-3.0 mg/kg partial responders.

Sequenced material: CD4+ or CD8+ T cells sorted from blood, taken in a trial of the OX40 agonist ivuxolimab. The TCR sequence derives from an adult with an advanced solid tumor such as melanoma, head and neck, liver or kidney cancer. The chain joins TRBV10-2 to TRBJ1-1; D gene unclear. CDR3 nucleotides: TGCGCCAGCAGTAAAGGGATCGACACTGAAGCTTTCTTT. This sequence encodes CASSKGIDTEAFF.